The clone carrying this T cell receptor beta chain came up many times. What it binds is not known. Trimming shortened V by 6 bases and J by 1 base, and 18 bases separated the two germline ends. Germline V gene lookup returns CDR1 ENHRY and CDR2 SYGVKD. The CDR3 has 16 amino acids. The data were taken from a study of T cells in Graves' hyperthyroidism and ophthalmopathy. Overall study findings and caveats: The blood repertoire included most of the expanded thyroid clonotypes above 0.001.

Amplified regions were TCR beta CDR3 sequences from RNA transcripts. The TCR CDR3 first-round RT-PCR relied on the HTBI primer set. TCRdb re-called the multiplex PCR reads with MiXCR, one entry per CDR3 protein. Of around 300,000 distinct CDR3 sequences in the sample, approximately 15% were seen once. The specimen was blood. The chain uses TRBV10-3 and TRBJ1-1; D remains unclear. The TCR sequence derives from a woman in her 40s with Graves' ophthalmopathy. CDR3 nucleotide sequence: TGTGCCATCAGAGATGGCGCGGGGAGCAAGAACACTGAAGCTTTCTTT. Amino acids: CAIRDGAGSKNTEAFF.